This T cell receptor beta chain is drawn from a study of early T cells in non-severe SARS-CoV-2 infection (dated by TCRdb to the early 2020s). About the study as a whole: TCR sequencing used bulk RNA from unsorted whole blood, so alpha and beta chains could not be paired.

General study outcomes and caveats: VDJdb matching was skewed toward anti-spike CD8 responses and likely underestimated virus-specific expansions, missing private and CD4 specificities.

Set within a cohort of healthcare workers in London, UK, this nested case-control study involved weekly PCR testing of nasopharyngeal swabs along with blood sampling. Between 23 and 31 March 2020, the week of the UK lockdown, healthcare workers were enrolled and then followed up weekly for as long as 16 weeks. Preparation of the library involved 5' RACE. TCRdb lists the instrument as NextSeq 500. To correct for sequencing error and PCR bias, the TCR library protocol tagged individual cDNA molecules with unique molecular identifiers. Sequencing covered both TCR alpha and beta chains, and within each sample the abundances of alpha and beta sequences were tightly co-correlated. Per the original workflow: Decombinator V4 was used to annotate TCR sequences for V gene, J gene and CDR3. TCRs were defined as expanded if a significant change between any two time points was detected under a Poisson model with p below 0.0001. TCR abundances were normalised to the total number of TCRs sequenced in each sample and reported as counts per million. TRAV1-2 paired with TRAJ12, TRAJ20 or TRAJ33 defined MAIT TCRs, while TRAV10 paired with TRAJ18 defined iNKT TCRs. A search of VDJdb, accessed on 1 November 2021, was run for TCRs annotated to CMV, EBV and SARS-CoV-2, with TCRs annotated for multiple antigens excluded. The public reads were reanalyzed by TCRdb: fastp trimming at Q25, MiXCR alignment, in-frame beta chains only. Every distinct CDR3 protein forms one entry, paired with its most common genes and DNA. These V and J calls rely on TCRdb rather than the paper's analysis. For this sample there are tens of thousands of distinct CDR3 sequences; roughly 15% appear just once. The ten top clones hold roughly 4.2% of the sample.

Of note for this clonotype: Its antigen is unknown. Per-base qualities were not stored, and no clone one base away is much larger.

Its CDR3 holds 13 amino acids, cysteine through phenylalanine. The sequence is cut down to CDR3 DNA, 39 bases in frame from base 1. From the germline V gene, CDR1 is SGHAT and CDR2 is FQNNGV. V gives up 4 bases and J gives up 1 base, and the segment between their germline ends measures 7 bases. The TCR sequence derives from an adult who was a healthcare worker with PCR-confirmed SARS-CoV-2 infection or an uninfected control (not recorded which). This specimen consisted of whole blood, obtained at baseline. The chain links TRBV11-2 with TRBJ1-1; a tentative D match to TRBD1 spans 5 bases. The CDR3 loop reads CASSYTGNTEAFF. At the DNA level, the sequence is TGTGCCAGCAGCTATACAGGGAACACTGAAGCTTTCTTT.